The 20 T cell receptor beta chains below come from one sample, sequenced in a study of blood T cells in healthy people across ages. PCR was performed a second time for about 7 to 12 cycles using a sample-barcoded 5' primer and a J-beta primer mix. TCRdb recomputed calls from the 5' RACE reads with MiXCR, one row per CDR3 protein. Here the sample spans around 790,000 distinct CDR3 sequences, under 45% being singletons. The sample comprised blood. The receptors shown here come from a man aged 55 to 70 in good health.

This CDR3 reads CASSPPGHGRETQYF. The CDR3 DNA is TGTGCCAGCAGCCCGCCGGGACATGGTAGAGAGACCCAGTACTTC. The chain has TRBV7-2 and TRBJ2-5, with D maybe TRBD1 (6 bases). This CDR3 has 15 amino acids. V lost 5 bases and J 4 bases, leaving 17 bases between the germline ends. CDR1 is SGHTA and CDR2 is FQGNSA in the germline V gene.

The gene calls are TRBV7-2 and TRBJ2-7; 14 bases map to TRBD2. CDR3 size: 18 residues. Germline loops: CDR1 SGHTA, CDR2 FQGNSA. With 3 bases clipped from V and 2 bases from J, the junction kept 9 bases outside the gene matches. CDR3 sequence (DNA): TGTGCCAGCAGCTTCCGGACTAGCGGGGGGATCTCCCCCTACGAGCAGTACTTC. Its translation is CASSFRTSGGISPYEQYF. Together with reference TRBV7-2 and TRBJ2-7, the CDR3 gives the full variable domain: GAGVSQSPSNKVTEKGKDVELRCDPISGHTALYWYRQSLGQGLEFLIYFQGNSAPDKSGLPSDRFSAERTGGSVSTLTIQRTQQEDSAVYLCASSFRTSGGISPYEQYFGPGTRLTVT.

This clonotype was detected only once. CDR3 bases: TGCAGTGCTCAACCTAGCGGACCCTCCTACGAGCAGTACTTC. It is translated as CSAQPSGPSYEQYF. This chain joins TRBV20-1 and TRBJ2-7; TRBD2 agrees at 7 bases. The CDR3 is made up of 14 amino acids. Germline loops: CDR1 DFQATT, CDR2 SNEGSKA (reference sequence). V was pared by 5 bases and J by 0 bases, with 7 bases of the junction left unmatched.

As for this clonotype: This sequence may be a read error, since a much larger clone differs from it by one base. This rearrangement joins TRBV13 to TRBJ2-1, with D unclear. The end of the DNA fits TRBJ2-7 better, so the J call may be wrong. The CDR3 spans 17 residues. Germline values: CDR1 PRHDT, CDR2 FYEKMQ (reference sequence). The CDR3 here is CASSPGVGYGRYNEQYF. The CDR3 nucleotides read TGTGCCAGCAGCCCTGGAGTAGGGTATGGTCGCTACAATGAGCAGTACTTC.

As concerns this clonotype: Germline is not matched at one junction end, which may reflect a read error. The genes are TRBV20-1 and TRBJ2-5, with 11 bases aligning to TRBD2. The CDR3 runs to 16 residues. Germline CDR1 is DFQATT and CDR2 is SNEGSKA (reference sequence). CDR3 sequence reads: CSAIQPPSGGLETQYF. In nucleotides, the CDR3 is TGCAGCGCTATACAACCCCCTAGCGGGGGGTTGGAGACCCAGTACTTC.

The CDR3 sequence: CSAEDPSGVPDTQYF. The CDR3 nucleotides read TGCAGTGCAGAGGACCCTAGCGGGGTCCCAGATACGCAGTATTTT. The gene calls are TRBV20-1 and TRBJ2-3; 9 bases map to TRBD2. This CDR3 has 15 residues. Germline V gives CDR1 DFQATT, CDR2 SNEGSKA (reference sequence). The junction had 11 bases not matched to a gene; V was cut back by 6 bases and J by 4 bases.

In this sample, this clonotype turned up a few times. The chain carries TRBV6-2 or TRBV6-3 and TRBJ2-1; the match to TRBD2 covers 12 bases. Germline values: CDR1 MNHEY, CDR2 SVGEGT. Trimming cost V 5 bases and J 9 bases; bases outside gene matches: 5. This CDR3 has 14 amino acids. The CDR3 sequence is CASSRLAGDGEQFF. CDR3 DNA sequence: TGTGCCAGCAGTAGACTAGCGGGGGACGGTGAGCAGTTCTTC.

The chain links TRBV6-1 to TRBJ2-7; 7 bases match TRBD2. With V trimmed by 4 bases and J by 7 bases, 13 bases remained unmatched. This CDR3 comprises 15 residues. Germline V CDR1 and CDR2: MNHNS, SASEGT. CDR3 loop: CASSVLPTSDNEQYF. For the CDR3, the DNA is TGTGCCAGCAGTGTCCTGCCAACTAGCGACAATGAGCAGTACTTC.

In this sample, this clonotype turned up a few times. This chain joins TRBV10-2 and TRBJ1-2; unclear D gene. Germline V gene data show CDR1 as WSHSY and CDR2 as SAAADI. The CDR3 runs to 12 residues. Trimming shortened V by 3 bases and J by 5 bases, and 7 bases separated the two germline ends. The DNA for the CDR3 is TGCGCCAGCAGTGACAGCTCATATGGCTACACCTTC. It codes for CASSDSSYGYTF.

This clonotype occurred a few times. The chain links TRBV11-2 to TRBJ2-3; 7 bases are a match to TRBD2. The germline CDR1 and CDR2 sequences are SGHAT and FQNNGV. With 1 base clipped from V and 0 bases from J, the junction kept 4 bases outside the gene matches. The CDR3 loop spans 16 amino acids. In nucleotides, the CDR3 is TGTGCCAGCAGCTTAGCGGGCGGGGGTAGCACAGATACGCAGTATTTT. Protein sequence: CASSLAGGGSTDTQYF.

The chain is built from TRBV20-1 and TRBJ2-4; possible D gene TRBD1, 5 bases. The CDR3 sequence is 14 residues long. V gave up 4 bases and J gave up 6 bases, with 16 bases separating them. Looked up from germline, CDR1 is DFQATT and CDR2 is SNEGSKA (reference sequence). The CDR3 sequence is CSATIRREGNIQYF. The CDR3 DNA is TGCAGTGCTACCATCCGCAGGGAAGGAAACATTCAGTACTTC.

On this clonotype itself: The junction and the germline gene differ at one end; a read error may be behind it. The rearrangement uses TRBV9 and TRBJ2-1, with TRBD2 matching over 10 bases. The CDR3 consists of 15 residues. From germline, CDR1 is SGDLS and CDR2 YYNGEE. The CDR3 sequence is CASSASGGNYTEQFF. The CDR3 DNA reads TGTGCCAGCAGCGCTAGCGGGGGCAACTACACTGAGCAGTTCTTC. Full variable domain (remainder filled in from reference TRBV9 and TRBJ2-1): DSGVTQTPKHLITATGQRVTLRCSPRSGDLSVYWYQQSLDQGLQFLIQYYNGEERAKGNILERFSAQQFPDLHSELNLSSLELGDSALYFCASSASGGNYTEQFFGPGTRLTVL.

This clonotype was seen a few times. V usage is TRBV11-3 and J usage is TRBJ2-7; 11 bases line up with TRBD1. The ends lost 3 bases at V and 7 bases at J; junction bases unmatched: 5. The V gene's germline CDR1 is SGHNT and CDR2 YENEEA. This CDR3 region has 14 residues. CDR3 sequence (DNA): TGTGCCAGCAGCTTTGGACAGGGGGCTGGGGAGCAGTACTTC. Its translation is CASSFGQGAGEQYF.

This clonotype has just a few counts. This sequence joins TRBV9 and TRBJ1-4, with 7 bases identical to TRBD1. CDR3 length equals 15 residues. Germline lookup yields CDR1 SGDLS and CDR2 YYNGEE. The V segment lost 0 bases and the J segment 4 bases; nucleotides outside the gene matches: 3. This CDR3 is CASSVGTGLNEKLFF. As DNA, the CDR3 is TGTGCCAGCAGCGTAGGGACAGGACTTAATGAAAAACTGTTTTTT.

This clonotype has more than one count but fewer than ten. This sequence joins TRBV11-2 and TRBJ2-3, with TRBD2 matching over 8 bases. From germline, CDR1 is SGHAT and CDR2 FQNNGV. V lost 3 bases, J lost 0 bases, and 11 bases stayed unmatched. This CDR3 is 18 amino acids long. In DNA form, the CDR3 reads TGTGCCAGCAGCTTCCGTCGCGTTAGCGGGACTAGCACAGATACGCAGTATTTT. This translates into CASSFRRVSGTSTDTQYF.

The chain combines TRBV12-3 or TRBV12-4 with TRBJ1-2, with unresolved D. V lost 3 bases and J 5 bases, leaving 7 bases between the germline ends. This CDR3 spans 12 amino acids. The CDR3 is CASSFGWYGYTF. The CDR3 DNA sequence: TGTGCCAGCAGTTTCGGGTGGTATGGCTACACCTTC.

The chain couples TRBV7-9 to TRBJ1-2; 9 bases line up with TRBD1. Germline V lookup: CDR1 SEHNR, CDR2 FQNEAQ (reference sequence). V was pared by 5 bases and J by 8 bases, with 15 bases of the junction left unmatched. The CDR3 has 16 residues. CDR3 DNA: TGTGCCAGCAGCCTAAAGACGGGACAGGGTAATCAGGGCTACACCTTC. Amino acid sequence: CASSLKTGQGNQGYTF.

V is TRBV20-1 and J is TRBJ2-5, with D unclear. The CDR3 length is 14 residues. CDR1 and CDR2 (germline): DFQATT, SNEGSKA (reference sequence). The germline V and J ends were trimmed by 2 bases and 0 bases, with 10 bases remaining between them. The CDR3 is CSARRSENQETQYF. The CDR3 bases are TGCAGTGCTAGAAGGAGCGAGAACCAAGAGACCCAGTACTTC.

J is TRBJ2-5 and V is TRBV9, with 11 positions matching TRBD2. Trimming took 2 bases from V and 1 from J; bases not matched to a gene: 10. This CDR3 is built from 18 residues. The germline V gene has CDR1 SGDLS and CDR2 YYNGEE. CDR3 in DNA: TGTGCCAGCAGCGTGACCCTAGCGGGGGGTGCATTCCAAGAGACCCAGTACTTC. Protein sequence: CASSVTLAGGAFQETQYF.

This clonotype has more than one count but fewer than ten. The gene calls are TRBV7-6 and TRBJ2-5, with 13 bases identical to TRBD2. V trimming: 5 bases; J trimming: 5 bases; junction bases outside the gene matches: 8. Germline loops: CDR1 SGHVS, CDR2 FNYEAQ. This CDR3 has 16 residues. The CDR3 sequence is CASSALGTSGVETQYF. The CDR3 region has the DNA TGTGCCAGCAGCGCACTCGGGACTAGCGGGGTTGAGACCCAGTACTTC. The whole variable domain, remainder taken from reference TRBV7-6 and TRBJ2-5, is GAGVSQSPRYKVTKRGQDVALRCDPISGHVSLYWYRQALGQGPEFLTYFNYEAQQDKSGLPNDRFSAERPEGSISTLTIQRTEQRDSAMYRCASSALGTSGVETQYFGPGTRLLVL.